The 31 T cell receptor beta chains in this list originate from one sample, sequenced in a study of T cell responses to AZD1222 COVID-19 vaccine. TCRdb's table, derived via immunoSEQ multiplex PCR, lists solely in-frame clones and lacks some. Among nearly 110,000 clones listed, 80% to 95% were seen once. The sample in question was peripheral blood, obtained 28 days after the second AZD1222 dose. These receptors came from an adult who received the AZD1222 COVID-19 vaccine.

V gene TRBV9 combines with J gene TRBJ1-2; 7 nucleotides align to TRBD1. V lost 4 bases and J lost 4; bases outside the gene matches: 7. CDR3 length: 14 residues. CDR1 and CDR2 (germline): SGDLS, YYNGEE. CDR3 sequence (DNA): TGTGCCAGCAGCCCGTGGGACAGACTCTATGGCTACACCTTC. This sequence encodes CASSPWDRLYGYTF.

J is TRBJ2-7 and V is TRBV4-2, with TRBD2 matching over 7 bases. This CDR3 contains 16 residues. Germline values: CDR1 LGHNA, CDR2 YNFKEQ. The J segment lost 6 bases and the V segment lost 1 base, leaving 12 bases of the junction unmatched. This chain's CDR3 is CASSQVGSPPGGEQYF. The CDR3 nucleotides read TGTGCCAGCAGCCAAGTCGGGTCACCCCCGGGGGGCGAGCAGTACTTC.

This rearrangement joins TRBV6-5 to TRBJ1-2; unclear D gene. The CDR3 consists of 13 residues. Trimming cost V 2 bases and J 2 bases, with 6 bases left between them. Germline V gives CDR1 MNHEY, CDR2 SVGAGI. The CDR3 DNA reads as TGTGCCAGCAGTTACGGCGGAAACTATGGCTACACCTTC. Encoded protein: CASSYGGNYGYTF.

V usage is TRBV23-1 and J usage is TRBJ2-2; no definite D call. TRBV23-1 is flagged as an ORF with uncertain function. The CDR3 extends over 13 amino acids. The V end was cut by 3 bases, the J end by 5 bases, with 7 bases between. The CDR3 is CASSHPLTGELFF. The CDR3 DNA follows: TGCGCCAGCAGTCACCCATTAACCGGGGAGCTGTTTTTT.

The chain employs TRBV7-2 and TRBJ2-7; D perhaps matches TRBD2 (6 bases). V was shortened by 8 bases and J by 2 bases, with 16 bases between the two germline ends. There are 14 residues in the CDR3. Germline CDR1 reads SGHTA; CDR2 reads FQGNSA. The CDR3 DNA reads as TGTGCCAGCGGCCCCGGACTACGGGCCTACGAGCAGTACTTC. Translating gives CASGPGLRAYEQYF.

This sequence joins TRBV5-4 and TRBJ2-3; 9 positions match TRBD1. The CDR3 contains 15 residues. V trimming: 6 bases; J trimming: 5 bases; junction bases outside the gene matches: 10. Germline V gene data show CDR1 as SGHNT and CDR2 as YYREEE (reference sequence). CDR3 sequence reads: CASTVDRGVLDTQYF. The CDR3 region has the DNA TGTGCCAGCACCGTGGACAGGGGAGTTTTAGATACGCAGTATTTT.

This chain joins TRBV27 and TRBJ2-6; D is perhaps TRBD1 (5 bases). Germline V gene sequence: CDR1 MNHEY, CDR2 SMNVEV (reference sequence). The ends were cut back, 4 bases at V and 7 bases at J, with 14 bases in the middle. CDR3 length: 15 amino acids. The CDR3: CASSYDPTGANVLTF. The CDR3 nucleotides read TGTGCCAGCAGTTACGACCCTACAGGAGCCAACGTCCTGACTTTC. The entire variable domain, with the rest obtained from reference TRBV27 and TRBJ2-6, is as follows: EAQVTQNPRYLITVTGKKLTVTCSQNMNHEYMSWYRQDPGLGLRQIYYSMNVEVTDKGDVPEGYKVSRKEKRNFPLILESPSPNQTSLYFCASSYDPTGANVLTFGAGSRLTVL.

The J gene is TRBJ2-5, the V gene TRBV6-5; no clear D gene. The CDR3 sequence is 13 residues long. V lost 6 bases and J lost 2, with 10 bases in between. In germline, CDR1 is MNHEY, CDR2 SVGAGI. The CDR3 nucleotides are TGTGCCAGCAGGCCTACAGTTCAAGAGACCCAGTACTTC. Amino acids: CASRPTVQETQYF.

This clone was picked up a small number of times. The V gene is TRBV6-4, the J gene TRBJ1-5; D ambiguous. CDR1 MRHNA and CDR2 SNTAGT come from the germline V gene. This CDR3 has 13 residues. The germline V and J ends were trimmed by 4 bases and 3 bases, with 7 bases remaining between them. Written as DNA, the CDR3 is TGTGCCAGCAGTGTAGCAGACAATCAGCCCCAGCATTTT. It is translated as CASSVADNQPQHF.

A few counts support this clone. The chain is built from TRBV7-2 and TRBJ1-3; D is perhaps TRBD1 (5 bases). V was shortened by 4 bases and J by 5 bases, with 15 bases between the two germline ends. This CDR3 has 15 residues. The germline V gene encodes CDR1 SGHTA and CDR2 FQGNSA. For the CDR3, the DNA is TGTGCCAGCAGCTCTTCCGTGCAGGGAAGAAACACCATATATTTT. It translates to CASSSSVQGRNTIYF.

J is TRBJ1-1 and V is TRBV19; 7 bases agree with TRBD1. The junction had 14 bases not matched to a gene; V was cut back by 5 bases and J by 5 bases. The CDR3 extends over 16 amino acids. The germline V gene has CDR1 LNHDA and CDR2 SQIVND (reference sequence). CDR3 DNA: TGTGCCAGTAGTTTGTACAGGGGCTTCGTCACAACTGAAGCTTTCTTT. Residues: CASSLYRGFVTTEAFF.

The chain combines TRBV2 with TRBJ2-4, with TRBD1 as a possible D gene (5 bases). V dropped 6 bases and J dropped 1 base, with 16 bases sitting between them. This CDR3 has 16 amino acids. CDR1 SNHLY and CDR2 FYNNEI come from the germline V gene. CDR3 nucleotide sequence: TGTGCCAGCAGGGCTCAGGGAAATCTTGCCAAAAACATTCAGTACTTC. It codes for CASRAQGNLAKNIQYF.

This clone was recorded only once. The genes are TRBV18 and TRBJ2-2, with 7 bases that match TRBD1. The CDR3 is 16 amino acids. V gave up 1 base and J gave up 1 base; unmatched junction bases: 3. Per the germline V gene, CDR1 is KGHSH and CDR2 is LQKENI. As DNA, the CDR3 is TGTGCCAGCTCACCACAGAGGGACAGGAACACCGGGGAGCTGTTTTTT. It is translated as CASSPQRDRNTGELFF.

The rearrangement links TRBV5-1 to TRBJ2-2; D may be TRBD1 (6 bases). Per the germline V gene, CDR1 is SGHRS and CDR2 is YFSETQ. The CDR3 runs to 15 residues. Trimming shortened V by 0 bases and J by 2 bases, and 8 bases separated the two germline ends. CDR3 nucleotides: TGCGCCAGCAGCTTGGTACAGGGTAACACCGGGGAGCTGTTTTTT. Translated: CASSLVQGNTGELFF.

This clone was seen a few times. The rearrangement joins TRBV2 to TRBJ1-5; 11 bases line up with TRBD1. V lost 1 base and J lost 7; bases outside the gene matches: 0. The CDR3 consists of 14 residues. Per germline, CDR1 SNHLY and CDR2 FYNNEI. CDR3 DNA sequence: TGTGCCAGCAGTGAAGGGACAGGGGGCCAGCCCCAGCATTTT. Its protein is CASSEGTGGQPQHF.

The chain employs TRBV7-6 and TRBJ2-1; D may be TRBD1 (5 bases). The CDR3 has 15 residues. With 5 bases removed from V and 2 bases from J, the gap between germline ends came to 13 bases. The germline V gene has CDR1 SGHVS and CDR2 FNYEAQ. CDR3 protein: CASSLGVRAYNEQFF. The CDR3 DNA follows: TGTGCCAGCAGCCTAGGGGTCCGAGCCTACAATGAGCAGTTCTTC.

The chain combines TRBV7-2 with TRBJ1-6; 7 bases are a match to TRBD1. J gave up 9 bases and V 3 bases, and 11 bases lay outside the gene matches. This CDR3 contains 16 residues. The germline CDR1 and CDR2 sequences are SGHTA and FQGNSA. The CDR3 region is CASSFRGRGLGSPLHF. The CDR3 nucleotides read TGTGCCAGCAGCTTTAGGGGGCGGGGTTTGGGTTCACCCCTCCACTTT. Combining the CDR3 with reference TRBV7-2 and TRBJ1-6 gives the whole variable domain GAGVSQSPSNKVTEKGKDVELRCDPISGHTALYWYRQSLGQGLEFLIYFQGNSAPDKSGLPSDRFSAERTGGSVSTLTIQRTQQEDSAVYLCASSFRGRGLGSPLHFGNGTRLTVT.

The chain has TRBV11-2 and TRBJ2-3; 10 bases match TRBD2. This CDR3 region has 18 residues. Losses at the gene ends were 2 bases for V and 0 bases for J; bases not matched to a gene: 8. CDR1 is SGHAT, CDR2 FQNNGV, per germline. The CDR3 region is CASSLRASGGASTDTQYF. The CDR3 coding sequence is TGTGCCAGCAGCTTACGGGCTAGCGGGGGTGCTAGCACAGATACGCAGTATTTT.

The chain links TRBV19 to TRBJ2-3; 10 bases agree with TRBD2. With 3 bases clipped from V and 2 bases from J, the junction kept 14 bases outside the gene matches. This CDR3 spans 19 amino acids. Germline CDR1 LNHDA, CDR2 SQIVND (reference sequence). CDR3 in amino acids: CASSIRVASGRRDTDTQYF. CDR3 in DNA: TGTGCCAGTAGTATTAGGGTAGCTAGCGGGAGAAGAGACACAGATACGCAGTATTTT.

The chain combines TRBV6-4 with TRBJ2-1; the match to TRBD2 covers 9 bases. Unmatched junction bases numbered 0, after V lost 3 bases and J lost 3 bases. Germline CDR1 reads MRHNA; CDR2 reads SNTAGT. This CDR3 comprises 14 residues. DNA of the CDR3: TGTGCCAGCAGTGAAGCGGGGGGCTACAATGAGCAGTTCTTC. This codes for CASSEAGGYNEQFF.

This rearrangement joins TRBV6-1 to TRBJ2-7; 7 bases line up with TRBD1. CDR1 MNHNS and CDR2 SASEGT come from the germline V gene. This CDR3 region has 14 residues. The trim removed 2 bases at V and 5 bases at J, leaving 6 bases unmatched. CDR3 coding DNA: TGTGCCAGCAGTGAAAACAGGGGAAGGGACGAGCAGTACTTC. Amino acid sequence: CASSENRGRDEQYF.

The table lists this clone with a count of one. The chain has TRBV5-1 and TRBJ2-2; the match to TRBD1 covers 9 bases. The CDR3 consists of 14 residues. The trim removed 5 bases at V and 6 bases at J, leaving 5 bases unmatched. CDR1 is SGHRS, CDR2 YFSETQ, per germline. CDR3 DNA: TGCGCCAGCAGATCTACAGGGGGCTCCGGGGAGCTGTTTTTT. Translation gives CASRSTGGSGELFF.

The V gene is TRBV28, the J gene TRBJ2-7, with a weak D call TRBD2 (6 bases). Per the germline V gene, CDR1 is MDHEN and CDR2 is SYDVKM. The CDR3 covers 15 residues. Trimming took 3 bases from V and 3 from J, leaving 15 bases between them. Here the CDR3 reads CASSFDRDWRYEQYF. In nucleotides, the CDR3 is TGTGCCAGCAGTTTCGACCGGGACTGGCGCTACGAGCAGTACTTC. The full variable domain, in which reference TRBV28 and TRBJ2-7 provide the parts outside the CDR3, is DVKVTQSSRYLVKRTGEKVFLECVQDMDHENMFWYRQDPGLGLRLIYFSYDVKMKEKGDIPEGYSVSREKKERFSLILESASTNQTSMYLCASSFDRDWRYEQYFGPGTRLTVT.

This chain connects TRBV30 to TRBJ1-2, with D unclear. CDR1 and CDR2 (germline): GTSNPN, SVGIG (reference sequence). CDR3 length: 13 residues. V was cut by 0 bases and J by 4 bases, with 9 bases left in between. The CDR3 nucleotides are TGTGCCTGGAGTGTGGGCCCGGTCTATGGCTACACCTTC. It codes for CAWSVGPVYGYTF.

This clone appeared a single time. The V gene is TRBV27, the J gene TRBJ1-2, with D possibly TRBD1 on 5 matching bases. V lost 3 bases to trimming and J lost 4 bases, with 12 bases between them. CDR3 length: 14 amino acids. Germline values: CDR1 MNHEY, CDR2 SMNVEV (reference sequence). CDR3 in DNA: TGTGCCAGCAGTTTGTTGGGGGACGGCTATGGCTACACCTTC. This codes for CASSLLGDGYGYTF.

The chain is built from TRBV30 and TRBJ2-2, with D hard to call. Germline loops: CDR1 GTSNPN, CDR2 SVGIG (reference sequence). V was clipped by 6 bases and J by 1 base, with 18 bases between them. The CDR3 spans 16 residues. The chain's CDR3 is CACPPNGGVNTGELFF. The CDR3 bases are TGTGCCTGCCCCCCAAATGGCGGAGTGAACACCGGGGAGCTGTTTTTT.

This clone showed up just once. The chain joins TRBV27 to TRBJ2-7; D unresolved. Per germline, CDR1 MNHEY and CDR2 SMNVEV (reference sequence). V shed 4 bases and J shed 2 bases, with 9 bases lying between them. The CDR3 totals 13 residues. CDR3 sequence (DNA): TGTGCCAGCAGTTCCCATGTAGCCTACGAGCAGTACTTC. This gives the protein CASSSHVAYEQYF.

The gene calls are TRBV18 and TRBJ2-1; no definite D call. There are 12 residues in the CDR3. Germline values: CDR1 KGHSH, CDR2 LQKENI. V shed 5 bases and J shed 5 bases, with 7 bases lying between them. The CDR3 DNA reads as TGTGCCAGCTCAGAGATCGACAATGAGCAGTTCTTC. It yields the protein CASSEIDNEQFF.

The chain employs TRBV6-5 and TRBJ2-3, with TRBD1 matching 8 bases. The CDR3 totals 14 residues. V dropped 9 bases and J dropped 5; count of bases not matched to a gene: 10. Germline CDR1 is MNHEY and CDR2 is SVGAGI. CDR3 nucleotides: TGTGCCAGTTCCCGGGACAGGAGGGTAGATACGCAGTATTTT. Translation: CASSRDRRVDTQYF.

In the case of this clone: A read error may account for a junction end that differs from germline. CDR3 sequence reads: CASSQASGLLFYGHTF. CDR3 sequence (DNA): TGCGCCAGCAGCCAAGCTAGCGGCCTACTCTTCTATGGCCACACCTTC. The chain links TRBV4-3 to TRBJ1-2, with D unresolved. The CDR3 contains 16 residues. The germline CDR1 and CDR2 sequences are LGHNA and YSLEER.

The chain employs TRBV6-2 or TRBV6-3 and TRBJ1-3, with unresolved D. This CDR3 region has 14 residues. V dropped 4 bases and J dropped 0 bases, with 7 bases sitting between them. CDR1 and CDR2 (germline): MNHEY, SVGEGT. Here the CDR3 reads CASSLRSSGNTIYF. The CDR3 nucleotides are TGTGCCAGCAGTTTAAGGAGCTCTGGAAACACCATATATTTT.